A selection of T cell receptor beta chains follows, all from one sample in a study of T-cell reconstitution after alpha-beta-depleted transplantation in children. TCRdb reprocessed the PCR reads with MiXCR, giving one entry per CDR3 protein. The sample comprises some 200,000 distinct CDR3 sequences, under 8.5% of which are singletons, and under 40% rests with the top ten. Sequencing used PBMCs, mostly from graft donor cells, obtained 360 days after TCRalphabeta/CD19-depleted stem cell transplant. These receptors were taken from a male patient aged 2 to 9 who had a stem cell transplant for acute myeloid leukemia, so the T cells may come from the graft donor. Each CDR3 is given with its conserved first and last residue. A D gene is named only where the DNA matches it firmly. A row's size may be missing; if present it is once, few, many or a size class.

few	TRBV5-1	TRBJ1-2	-	TGCGCCAGCAGCTTGCGGGACGGGAACTATGGCTACACCTTC	CASSLRDGNYGYTF
-	TRBV6-1	TRBJ1-1	TRBD1	TGTGCCAGCAGATCGACAGGGGTAGGATGGGGGGACACTGAAGCTTTCTTT	CASRSTGVGWGDTEAFF
-	TRBV29-1	TRBJ1-1	-	TGCAGCGCTCTACGTCGACTATTGAACACTGAAGCTTTCTTT	CSALRRLLNTEAFF
few	TRBV21-1	TRBJ2-5	-	TGTGCCAGCATCAAATGGGACCTTCAGACCCAGTACTTC	CASIKWDLQTQYF
many	TRBV6-8	TRBJ1-1	-	TGTGCCAGCAGTTTGACAGGCGGGGCTGAAGCTTTCTTT	CASSLTGGAEAFF
few	TRBV28	TRBJ1-2	-	TGTGCCAGCCAGCTGACAGGCGCTGGCTACACCTTC	CASQLTGAGYTF
-	TRBV7-2	TRBJ2-1	TRBD2	TGTGCCAGCGCTCCCCCCGGGGGGGCCTACAATGAGCAGTTCTTC	CASAPPGGAYNEQFF
many	TRBV20-1	TRBJ2-5	TRBD1	TGCAGTGCTAGTACCGACAGGGTGGGAGAGACCCAGTACTTC	CSASTDRVGETQYF
many	TRBV27	TRBJ2-3	TRBD1	TGTGCCAGCGGCGAGCGGGGACAGGGCTGGTGGGATACGCAGTATTTT	CASGERGQGWWDTQYF
many	TRBV4-2	TRBJ2-7	-	TGTGCCAGCAGCCAAGATGCAGTAGACCCCTACGAGCAGTACTTC	CASSQDAVDPYEQYF
-	TRBV6-2/TRBV6-3	TRBJ2-5	-	TGTGCCAGCAAGCCCGAAGGAGAGACCCAGTACTTC	CASKPEGETQYF
few	TRBV20-1	TRBJ2-7	TRBD1	TGCAGTCCACGGGACAGGGCCTCCTACGAGCAGTACTTC	CSPRDRASYEQYF
many	TRBV7-9	TRBJ2-7	-	TGTGCCAGCAGCTTCACAGCGCTCTACGAGCAGTACTTC	CASSFTALYEQYF
many	TRBV29-1	TRBJ1-1	-	TGCAGCGTTAGTAGGGGCGAGGGCACTGAAGCTTTCTTT	CSVSRGEGTEAFF
many	TRBV12-3/TRBV12-4	TRBJ2-2	-	TGTGCCAGCAGTTTAAGGAATTTGTTGACTAGTGCCACCGGGGAGCTGTTTTTT	CASSLRNLLTSATGELFF
few	TRBV5-1	TRBJ2-2	-	TGCGCCAGTCAGGGCTTCGGGGAGCTGTTTTTT	CASQGFGELFF
-	TRBV5-1	TRBJ2-1	TRBD2	TGCGCCAGCAGCTTGGCCGGGACTAGCGGGAGACGGTCCTACAATGAGCAGTTCTTC	CASSLAGTSGRRSYNEQFF
-	TRBV12-3/TRBV12-4	TRBJ2-4	TRBD2	TGTGCCAGCAGGGGAGGGCTGGACAAAAACATTCAGTACTTC	CASRGGLDKNIQYF
-	TRBV5-1	TRBJ2-3	-	TGCGCCAGCAGCACCACTAGCACAGATACGCAGTATTTT	CASSTTSTDTQYF
many	TRBV12-3/TRBV12-4	TRBJ2-1	TRBD2	TGTGCCAGCAAACCCGGGACTAGCGCTTACAATGAGCAGTTCTTC	CASKPGTSAYNEQFF
-	TRBV7-2	TRBJ2-2	-	TGTGCCAGCAGCGTACAGGGGAACACCGGGGAGCTGTTTTTT	CASSVQGNTGELFF
many	TRBV5-1	TRBJ2-3	TRBD1	TGCGCCAGCAGCTTTCTGGGGACAGGGGGCTTCGCAGATACGCAGTATTTT	CASSFLGTGGFADTQYF
many	TRBV20-1	TRBJ1-5	-	TGCAGTGCTAGAGATGATCTGGGACAGCCCCAGCATTTT	CSARDDLGQPQHF
-	TRBV12-3/TRBV12-4	TRBJ2-5	-	TGTGCCAGCAGTTTCGGCGCTCAGGGGCGGGGGGAGACCCAGTACTTC	CASSFGAQGRGETQYF